This T cell receptor (beta chain) was recovered during a study of blood T cell repertoires in COVID-19. Trimming removed 2 bases at V and 4 bases at J, with 10 bases between. The germline gives CDR1 LNHDA, CDR2 SQIVND (reference sequence). The CDR3 covers 14 residues. Patients of the Seattle cohort, enrolled during active infection, were followed longitudinally. TCRdb keeps only in-frame clones here, not all; method: immunoSEQ multiplex PCR. Of approximately 170,000 clones listed, around 83% are singletons. The chain couples TRBV19 to TRBJ2-3, with a tentative D call TRBD1 (5 bases). The specimen sequenced was peripheral blood. The sequence was obtained from an older woman with COVID-19, enrolled during active disease. The CDR3 reads CASSIKQGPDTQYF. Written as DNA, the CDR3 is TGTGCCAGTAGTATAAAGCAGGGCCCAGATACGCAGTATTTT.